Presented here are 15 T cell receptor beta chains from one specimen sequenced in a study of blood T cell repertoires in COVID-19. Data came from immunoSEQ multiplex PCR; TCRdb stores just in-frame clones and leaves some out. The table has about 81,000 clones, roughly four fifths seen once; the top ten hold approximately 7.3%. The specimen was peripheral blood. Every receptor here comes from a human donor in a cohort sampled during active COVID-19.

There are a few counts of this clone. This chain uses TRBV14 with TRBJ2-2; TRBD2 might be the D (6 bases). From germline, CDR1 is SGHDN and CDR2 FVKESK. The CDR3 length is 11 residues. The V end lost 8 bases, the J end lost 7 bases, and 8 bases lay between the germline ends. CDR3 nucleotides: TGTGCCAGCGCCGGGGGCGGGGAGCTGTTTTTT. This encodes CASAGGGELFF.

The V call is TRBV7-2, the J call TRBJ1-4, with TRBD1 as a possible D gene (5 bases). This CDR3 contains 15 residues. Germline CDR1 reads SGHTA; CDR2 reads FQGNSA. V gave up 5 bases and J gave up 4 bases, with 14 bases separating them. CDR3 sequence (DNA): TGTGCCAGCAGCAAAGGCGGGGGGATTAATGAAAAACTGTTTTTT. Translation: CASSKGGGINEKLFF. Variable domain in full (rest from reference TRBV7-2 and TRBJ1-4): GAGVSQSPSNKVTEKGKDVELRCDPISGHTALYWYRQSLGQGLEFLIYFQGNSAPDKSGLPSDRFSAERTGGSVSTLTIQRTQQEDSAVYLCASSKGGGINEKLFFGSGTQLSVL.

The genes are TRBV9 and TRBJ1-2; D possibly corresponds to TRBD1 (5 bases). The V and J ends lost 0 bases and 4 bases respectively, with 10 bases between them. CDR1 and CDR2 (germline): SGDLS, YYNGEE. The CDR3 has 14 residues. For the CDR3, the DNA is TGTGCCAGCAGCGTAGAAGGGGCCCGCTATGGCTACACCTTC. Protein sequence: CASSVEGARYGYTF.

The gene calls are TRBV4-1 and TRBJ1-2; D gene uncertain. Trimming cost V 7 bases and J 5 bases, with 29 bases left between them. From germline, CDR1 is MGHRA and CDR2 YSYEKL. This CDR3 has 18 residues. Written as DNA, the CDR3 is TGCGCCAGCATCACCAAGAGTCTATTACCGGACTACTTTTATGGCTACACCTTC. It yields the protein CASITKSLLPDYFYGYTF.

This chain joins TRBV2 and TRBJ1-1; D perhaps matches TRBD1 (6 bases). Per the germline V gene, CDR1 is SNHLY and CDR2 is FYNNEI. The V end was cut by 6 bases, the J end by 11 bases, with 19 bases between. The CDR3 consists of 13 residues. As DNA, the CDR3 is TGTGCCAGCAGGCCACGGGCCCAGGGGATGGCTTTCTTT. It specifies CASRPRAQGMAFF.

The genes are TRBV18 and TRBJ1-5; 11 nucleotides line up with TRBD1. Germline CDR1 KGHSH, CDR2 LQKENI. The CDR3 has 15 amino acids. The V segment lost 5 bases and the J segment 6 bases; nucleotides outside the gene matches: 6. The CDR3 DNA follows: TGTGCCAGCTCAACGGGACAGGGGGGAGGTCAGCCCCAGCATTTT. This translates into CASSTGQGGGQPQHF.

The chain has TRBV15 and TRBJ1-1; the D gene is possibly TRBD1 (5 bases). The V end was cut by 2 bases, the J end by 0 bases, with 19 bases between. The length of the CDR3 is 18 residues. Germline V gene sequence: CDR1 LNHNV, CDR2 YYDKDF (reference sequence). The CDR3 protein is CATSRYPGSKGMNTEAFF. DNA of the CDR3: TGTGCCACCAGCAGATACCCGGGTAGTAAGGGGATGAACACTGAAGCTTTCTTT.

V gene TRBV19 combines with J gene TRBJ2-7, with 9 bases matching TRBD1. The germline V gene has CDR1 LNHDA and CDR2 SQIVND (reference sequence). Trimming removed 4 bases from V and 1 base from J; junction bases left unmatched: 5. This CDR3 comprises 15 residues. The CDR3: CASSTPTGGSYEQYF. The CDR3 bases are TGTGCCAGTAGTACACCGACAGGGGGGTCCTACGAGCAGTACTTC.

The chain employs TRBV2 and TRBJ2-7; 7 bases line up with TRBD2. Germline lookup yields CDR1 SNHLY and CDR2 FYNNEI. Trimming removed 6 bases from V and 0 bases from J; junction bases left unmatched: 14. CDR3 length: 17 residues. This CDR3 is CASRDIGGWGGSYEQYF. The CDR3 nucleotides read TGTGCCAGCAGGGACATCGGGGGTTGGGGGGGCTCCTACGAGCAGTACTTC.

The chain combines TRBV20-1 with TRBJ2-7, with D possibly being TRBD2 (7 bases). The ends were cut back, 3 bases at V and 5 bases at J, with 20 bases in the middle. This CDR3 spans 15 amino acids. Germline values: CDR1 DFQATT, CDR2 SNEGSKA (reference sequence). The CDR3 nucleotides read TGCAGTGCTAGTAGTGGGGGGGCAGGGGTCCACGAGCAGTACTTC. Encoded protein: CSASSGGAGVHEQYF.

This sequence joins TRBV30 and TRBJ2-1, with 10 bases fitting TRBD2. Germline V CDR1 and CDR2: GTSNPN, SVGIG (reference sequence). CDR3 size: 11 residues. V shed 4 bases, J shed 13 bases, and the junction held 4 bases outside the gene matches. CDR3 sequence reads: CAWTSGGPQFF. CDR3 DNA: TGTGCCTGGACTAGCGGGGGACCCCAGTTCTTC.

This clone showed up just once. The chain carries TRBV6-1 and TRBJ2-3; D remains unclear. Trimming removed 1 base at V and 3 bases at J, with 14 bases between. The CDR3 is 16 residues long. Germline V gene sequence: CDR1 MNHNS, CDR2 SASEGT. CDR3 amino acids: CASSEVGSFRTDTQYF. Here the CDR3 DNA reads TGTGCCAGCAGTGAAGTGGGTAGCTTTCGGACAGATACGCAGTATTTT.

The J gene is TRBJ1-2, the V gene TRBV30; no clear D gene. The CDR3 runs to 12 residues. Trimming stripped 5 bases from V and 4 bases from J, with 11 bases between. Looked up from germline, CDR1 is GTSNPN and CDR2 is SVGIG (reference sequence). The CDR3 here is CAWASQVYGYTF. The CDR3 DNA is TGTGCCTGGGCAAGTCAGGTCTATGGCTACACCTTC. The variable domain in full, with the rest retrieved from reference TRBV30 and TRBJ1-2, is SQTIHQWPATLVQPVGSPLSLECTVEGTSNPNLYWYRQAAGRGLQLLFYSVGIGQISSEVPQNLSASRPQDRQFILSSKKLLLSDSGFYLCAWASQVYGYTFGSGTRLTVV.

The CDR3 DNA reads as TGTGCCAGCAGCTTAACACTTGGAAACACCATATATTTT. It is translated as CASSLTLGNTIYF. The chain is built from TRBV7-3 and TRBJ1-3; no clear D. Trimming stripped 0 bases from V and 3 bases from J, with 3 bases between. CDR3 length: 13 amino acids. In germline, CDR1 is SGHTA, CDR2 FQGTGA.

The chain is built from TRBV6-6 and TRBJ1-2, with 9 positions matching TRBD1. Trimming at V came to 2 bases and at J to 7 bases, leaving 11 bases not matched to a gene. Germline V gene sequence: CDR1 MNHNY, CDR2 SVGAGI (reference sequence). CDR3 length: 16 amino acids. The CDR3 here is CASSYQSADRGSGYTF. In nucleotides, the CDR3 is TGTGCCAGCAGTTACCAATCGGCCGACAGGGGGTCTGGCTACACCTTC.